Described below is a single T cell receptor (beta chain) sequence and its context. The source of the sample is a study of blood T cell repertoires in COVID-19. Study background: Spain, Italy and the United States supplied samples that represented acute and convalescent COVID-19. T cells, B-cell-depleted T cells, or PBMCs provided the cDNA or gDNA that served as material.

Original handling: Amplification with reference gene primers provided the estimates of nucleated cell counts. TCRdb's copy holds only in-frame clones and misses some; the assay was immunoSEQ multiplex PCR. V, J and clone size were drawn from that table, and D and trimming were deduced from the DNA. The sample contains a few hundred thousand clones, about 90% of which appear only once. The sequenced sample was peripheral blood. This sequence originates from a man aged 18 to 29 with active or convalescent COVID-19.

CDR3 region: CASKRRSANYGYTF. Written as DNA, the CDR3 is TGTGCCAGCAAAAGACGGAGTGCTAACTATGGCTACACCTTC. The chain is built from TRBV2 and TRBJ1-2; D remains ambiguous. Between the trimmed V and J ends, which lost 7 bases and 0 bases, there was a span of 12 bases. The CDR3 is 14 amino acids. The germline V gene encodes CDR1 SNHLY and CDR2 FYNNEI.